What follows is one TCR beta chain and its context. Its antigen is as yet unknown. This record belongs to a study of cytomegalovirus exposure and HLA in healthy donors. Notes on the study in general: Several V segments, TRBV6-2 and TRBV6-3 among them, could not be told apart and were dropped. The productive fraction for most TCR beta V segments was about 87% or about 30% in an earlier analysis.

CDR1 is SGHNT, CDR2 YYREEE, per germline (reference sequence). This CDR3 region has 14 residues. V was clipped by 6 bases and J by 4 bases; unmatched bases: 10. Both 60 Vbeta primers and 13 Jbeta primers went into the PCR. TCRdb's copy holds only in-frame clones and misses some; the assay was immunoSEQ multiplex PCR. The table lists some 120,000 clones, 55% to 65% of them singletons. The specimen sequenced was PBMCs. The source of this sequence is a middle-aged woman in good health and CMV-seropositive. The chain couples TRBV5-4 to TRBJ2-7; 7 bases agree with TRBD2. DNA of the CDR3: TGTGCCAGCACGAGGGGCGGGAGTAGGTACGAGCAGTACTTC. Its translation: CASTRGGSRYEQYF.